The source of this T cell receptor beta chain is a study of T cell responses to AZD1222 COVID-19 vaccine. Whole-study results and caveats: Following two doses of AZD1222, Spike-specific TCR breadth and depth rose. Dominant CD4 TCR responses targeted spike regions 160-218 and 743-854.

Some clones are missing from TCRdb's copy, which holds only in-frame ones; the method was immunoSEQ multiplex PCR. The sample includes around 120,000 clones, 88% of them seen just once. As regards this clone: What it binds is unknown.

The CDR3 runs 13 residues. Trimming left V 6 bases short and J 1 base short, with 9 bases between. Germline V CDR1 and CDR2: MNHEY, SMNVEV (reference sequence). The TCR originated in an adult who received the AZD1222 COVID-19 vaccine. Specimen: peripheral blood, collected 28 days after the second AZD1222 dose. The chain carries TRBV27 and TRBJ1-2, with D maybe TRBD1 (5 bases). This CDR3 reads CASRPGGNYGYTF. In nucleotides, the CDR3 is TGTGCCAGCAGGCCTGGGGGTAACTATGGCTACACCTTC.